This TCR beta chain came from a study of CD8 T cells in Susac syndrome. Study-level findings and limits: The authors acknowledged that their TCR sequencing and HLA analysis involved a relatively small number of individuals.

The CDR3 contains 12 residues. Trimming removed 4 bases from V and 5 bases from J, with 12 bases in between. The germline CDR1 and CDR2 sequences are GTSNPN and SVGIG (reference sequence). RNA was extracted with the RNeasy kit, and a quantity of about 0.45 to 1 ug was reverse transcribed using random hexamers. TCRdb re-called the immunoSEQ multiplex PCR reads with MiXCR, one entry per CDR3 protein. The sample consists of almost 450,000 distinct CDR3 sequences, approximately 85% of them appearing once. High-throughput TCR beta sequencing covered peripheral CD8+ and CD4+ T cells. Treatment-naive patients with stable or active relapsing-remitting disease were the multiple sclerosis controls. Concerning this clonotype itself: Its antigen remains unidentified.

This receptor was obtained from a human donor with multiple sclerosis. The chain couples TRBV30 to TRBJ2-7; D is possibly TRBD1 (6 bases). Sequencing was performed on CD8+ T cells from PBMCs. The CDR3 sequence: CAWTVTGNEQYF. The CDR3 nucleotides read TGTGCCTGGACTGTCACAGGGAACGAGCAGTACTTC.